The 17 T cell receptor beta chains below come from one sample, sequenced in a study of shared clonotypes between healthy human individuals. Libraries were prepared by immunoSEQ multiplex PCR; TCRdb keeps only in-frame clonotypes and omits some of them. The profile shows hundreds of thousands of clones, almost 97% of them singletons. The sequenced material came from naive CD4+ T cells sorted from blood. Subset: CD45RA+ positively selected. These receptors all stem from a woman in her 30s in good health.

The gene calls are TRBV6-6 and TRBJ2-1; D gene uncertain. V shed 6 bases and J shed 4 bases, with 10 bases lying between them. This CDR3 is built from 13 residues. Germline V lookup: CDR1 MNHNY, CDR2 SVGAGI (reference sequence). DNA of the CDR3: TGTGCCAGCAGGGAACATTTATACAATGAGCAGTTCTTC. It is translated as CASREHLYNEQFF.

V and J are TRBV5-1 and TRBJ2-1, with D perhaps TRBD2 (6 bases). Per the germline V gene, CDR1 is SGHRS and CDR2 is YFSETQ. This CDR3 has 15 amino acids. Trimming pared 2 bases from V and 4 bases from J, leaving 13 bases between. This CDR3 is CASSFSGAEYNEQFF. CDR3 DNA: TGCGCCAGCAGCTTTTCGGGAGCGGAATACAATGAGCAGTTCTTC.

The CDR3 DNA reads as TGTGCCAGCAGAAGTAAGGCGGGGAGCTCCTACGAGCAGTACTTC. It is translated as CASRSKAGSSYEQYF. V and J are TRBV28 and TRBJ2-7; tentatively, D is TRBD2 (6 bases). V was cut by 6 bases and J by 0 bases, with 15 bases left in between. This CDR3 spans 15 amino acids. CDR1 is MDHEN and CDR2 is SYDVKM in the germline V gene.

The rearrangement uses TRBV19 and TRBJ1-2; 7 bases map to TRBD1. V trimming: 3 bases; J trimming: 1 base; junction bases outside the gene matches: 2. The CDR3 consists of 14 residues. Per germline, CDR1 LNHDA and CDR2 SQIVND (reference sequence). CDR3 in amino acids: CASSIRQGNYGYTF. For the CDR3, the DNA is TGTGCCAGTAGTATCAGACAGGGTAACTATGGCTACACCTTC.

The CDR3: CASSPLSSGTSGSFSYNEQFF. Here the CDR3 DNA reads TGTGCCAGCTCACCACTGAGTAGTGGAACTAGCGGGAGTTTCTCCTACAATGAGCAGTTCTTC. The chain carries TRBV18 and TRBJ2-1; 11 bases agree with TRBD2. Looked up from germline, CDR1 is KGHSH and CDR2 is LQKENI. With V trimmed by 1 base and J by 0 bases, 14 bases remained unmatched. This CDR3 is built from 21 residues.

The V gene is TRBV29-1, the J gene TRBJ2-4; tentative D call: TRBD1 (5 bases). V lost 0 bases and J lost 1, with 10 bases in between. This CDR3 is 15 amino acids long. The germline gives CDR1 SQVTM, CDR2 ANQGSEA. CDR3 DNA: TGCAGCGTTGAAGATAGTGGGGCGGCCAAAAACATTCAGTACTTC. This codes for CSVEDSGAAKNIQYF.

V gene TRBV6-1 combines with J gene TRBJ2-7; 10 nucleotides agree with TRBD1. The junction had 5 bases not matched to a gene; V was cut back by 4 bases and J by 2 bases. CDR3 length: 15 residues. Germline V gene lookup returns CDR1 MNHNS and CDR2 SASEGT. CDR3 amino acids: CASSGDRGAPYEQYF. CDR3 nucleotides: TGTGCCAGCAGTGGGGACAGGGGAGCCCCCTACGAGCAGTACTTC.

The genes are TRBV6-6 and TRBJ2-2; D gene unclear. With 2 bases removed from V and 4 bases from J, the gap between germline ends came to 5 bases. CDR1 and CDR2 (germline): MNHNY, SVGAGI (reference sequence). The CDR3 is 13 amino acids. The CDR3 DNA sequence: TGTGCCAGCAGTTACATATCCACCGGGGAGCTGTTTTTT. It yields the protein CASSYISTGELFF.

The chain is built from TRBV5-4 and TRBJ2-5; D is possibly TRBD2 (6 bases). The closer fit of TRBJ2-7 to the DNA end suggests the J call may be wrong. In germline, CDR1 is SGHNT, CDR2 YYREEE (reference sequence). The CDR3 sequence is 14 residues long. Here the CDR3 DNA reads TGTGCCAGCAGACCCCGGGGGACTGGCCTCGAGCAGTACTTC. Its protein product is CASRPRGTGLEQYF.

The gene calls are TRBV5-1 and TRBJ2-7, with a weak D call TRBD1 (6 bases). This CDR3 has 12 residues. The germline V gene encodes CDR1 SGHRS and CDR2 YFSETQ. Deletions cut 4 bases from V and 3 bases from J, with 8 bases between. The CDR3 DNA follows: TGCGCCAGCAGCGAACAGGGCTACGAGCAGTACTTC. It yields the protein CASSEQGYEQYF.

CDR3 amino acids: CASRPEVAAFPKNIQYF. The CDR3 region has the DNA TGTGCCAGCAGGCCAGAGGTGGCCGCCTTCCCCAAAAACATTCAGTACTTC. The chain joins TRBV28 to TRBJ2-4; D is ambiguous. V was trimmed by 6 bases and J by 2 bases, leaving 20 bases between them. Germline V gives CDR1 MDHEN, CDR2 SYDVKM. The CDR3 is 17 amino acids.

Regarding this clone: Other nucleotide sequences in the sample specify the same CDR3. V usage is TRBV7-9 and J usage is TRBJ2-3; D is unresolved. The ends were cut back, 3 bases at V and 0 bases at J, with 7 bases in the middle. Germline CDR1 and CDR2: SEHNR and FQNEAQ (reference sequence). The CDR3 runs 14 residues. CDR3 bases: TGTGCCAGCAGCTTGGGTACTAGCACAGATACGCAGTATTTT. Residues: CASSLGTSTDTQYF.

In regard to this clone: Distinct nucleotide sequences in the sample also encode this CDR3. The V gene is TRBV18, the J gene TRBJ2-2, with D possibly matching TRBD2 (6 bases). Trimming shortened V by 3 bases and J by 5 bases, and 10 bases separated the two germline ends. This CDR3 is 14 amino acids long. CDR1 is KGHSH, CDR2 LQKENI, per germline. The DNA for the CDR3 is TGTGCCAGCTCACCGAGTGGGGGGACCGGGGAGCTGTTTTTT. Its protein product is CASSPSGGTGELFF.

This chain uses TRBV5-1 with TRBJ1-4; D not certain. V was shortened by 0 bases and J by 3 bases, with 6 bases between the two germline ends. The CDR3 covers 14 residues. The germline V gene encodes CDR1 SGHRS and CDR2 YFSETQ. For the CDR3, the DNA is TGCGCCAGCAGCTTGGGGCTTCCTAATGAAAAACTGTTTTTT. It yields the protein CASSLGLPNEKLFF.

The V gene is TRBV28, the J gene TRBJ2-1; no clear D gene. This CDR3 region has 13 residues. CDR1 is MDHEN, CDR2 SYDVKM, per germline. V lost 2 bases to trimming and J lost 12 bases, with 14 bases between them. The CDR3 sequence: CASSLPANERQFF. The CDR3, as DNA: TGTGCCAGCAGTTTACCGGCCAATGAGCGGCAGTTCTTC.

V gene TRBV7-7 combines with J gene TRBJ2-1; 11 bases match TRBD2. Germline CDR1 reads SSHAT; CDR2 reads FNYEAQ (reference sequence). The CDR3 extends over 15 amino acids. V was pared by 1 base and J by 7 bases, with 3 bases of the junction left unmatched. Written as DNA, the CDR3 is TGTGCCAGCAGCTTAGGACTAGCGGGATATAATGAGCAGTTCTTC. Translated, it gives CASSLGLAGYNEQFF.

The CDR3 region is CASSLRHYEQYF. CDR3 sequence (DNA): TGTGCCAGCAGTTTACGGCACTACGAGCAGTACTTC. V and J are TRBV28 and TRBJ2-7; no clear D gene. This CDR3 has 12 residues. Germline V gene sequence: CDR1 MDHEN, CDR2 SYDVKM. V lost 2 bases, J lost 3 bases, and 5 bases lay in between. The full variable domain, completed using reference TRBV28 and TRBJ2-7, is DVKVTQSSRYLVKRTGEKVFLECVQDMDHENMFWYRQDPGLGLRLIYFSYDVKMKEKGDIPEGYSVSREKKERFSLILESASTNQTSMYLCASSLRHYEQYFGPGTRLTVT.